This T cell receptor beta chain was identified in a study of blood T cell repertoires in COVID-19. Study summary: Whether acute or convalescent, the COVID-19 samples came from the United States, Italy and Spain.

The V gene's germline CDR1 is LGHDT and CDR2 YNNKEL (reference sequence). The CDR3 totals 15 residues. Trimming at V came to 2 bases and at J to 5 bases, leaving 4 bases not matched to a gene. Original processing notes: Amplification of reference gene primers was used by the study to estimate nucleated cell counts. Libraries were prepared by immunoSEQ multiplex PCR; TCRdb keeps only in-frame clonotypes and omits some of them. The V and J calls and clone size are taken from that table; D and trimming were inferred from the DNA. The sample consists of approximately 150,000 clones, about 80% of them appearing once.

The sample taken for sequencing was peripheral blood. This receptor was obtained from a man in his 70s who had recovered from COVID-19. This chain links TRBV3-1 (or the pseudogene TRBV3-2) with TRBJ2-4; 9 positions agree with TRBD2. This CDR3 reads CASSQPSGKENIQYF. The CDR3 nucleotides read TGTGCCAGCAGCCAACCTAGCGGGAAGGAAAACATTCAGTACTTC.